A single sample is the source of the 17 T cell receptor beta chains below, sequenced in a study of post-analysis software for immune sequencing data. Study findings and constraints: Five TRBV segments appeared more often in patients than in controls, and TRBV5-6, TRBV5-1 and TRBV20-1 were among these.

Every TCR beta cDNA library bore unique molecular identifiers. TCRdb called the PCR reads again in MiXCR, with one record for every CDR3 protein. This sample has approximately 360,000 distinct CDR3 sequences, with less than 40% found just once. Their specific antigens are unknown. Material for sequencing was blood. These receptors all come from a girl aged 5-17 years with multiple sclerosis.

This clonotype was counted a few times. This chain links TRBV6-2 or TRBV6-3 with TRBJ2-7; either TRBD1 or TRBD2 may fit D (5 bases each). Germline V gene sequence: CDR1 MNHEY, CDR2 SVGEGT. Trimming took 3 bases from V and 6 from J, leaving 15 bases between them. The CDR3 contains 14 residues. The CDR3 DNA reads TGTGCCAGCAGTTATATGAGGGGAACCTGCGAGCAGTACTTC. Translating gives CASSYMRGTCEQYF.

This clonotype was counted only a few times. V and J are TRBV29-1 and TRBJ1-1; tentatively, D is TRBD1 (6 bases). V lost 4 bases and J lost 8, with 20 bases in between. Germline V lookup: CDR1 SQVTM, CDR2 ANQGSEA. CDR3 size: 14 residues. The DNA of the CDR3 is TGCAGCGTTGTAAGGGGGGCCTCCGTGGGAGAAGCTTTCTTT. Its protein product is CSVVRGASVGEAFF.

Concerning this clonotype: The junction does not match germline at one end; this may be a read error. The rearrangement links TRBV7-2 to TRBJ2-2; D is undetermined. Germline CDR1 is SGHTA and CDR2 is FQGNSA. The CDR3 is made up of 15 amino acids. CDR3: CASGIRAINTRELFF. CDR3 sequence (DNA): TGTGCCAGCGGGATCCGGGCTATCAACACCAGGGAGCTGTTTTTT.

This clonotype was recorded a few times. The chain is built from TRBV3-1 and TRBJ2-4; D not resolved. V was shortened by 1 base and J by 3 bases, with 7 bases between the two germline ends. The CDR3 has 14 residues. Germline V gene data show CDR1 as LGHDT and CDR2 as YNNKEL (reference sequence). CDR3 nucleotide sequence: TGTGCCAGCAGCCAAGGATTCGGCAAAAACATTCAGTACTTC. Translating gives CASSQGFGKNIQYF.

The V and J genes are TRBV4-1 and TRBJ1-1; TRBD1 might be the D (6 bases). V lost 2 bases and J 0 bases, leaving 13 bases between the germline ends. The CDR3 consists of 16 residues. Germline lookup yields CDR1 MGHRA and CDR2 YSYEKL. CDR3: CASSQQTQGLNTEAFF. The CDR3 DNA reads TGCGCCAGCAGCCAACAGACGCAGGGGTTGAACACTGAAGCTTTCTTT.

This clonotype has a handful of counts. The chain has TRBV7-2 and TRBJ1-2; D unclear. Looked up from germline, CDR1 is SGHTA and CDR2 is FQGNSA. This CDR3 spans 15 amino acids. Between the trimmed V and J ends, which lost 1 base and 4 bases, there was a span of 13 bases. The CDR3 nucleotides are TGTGCCAGCAGCTTAGGCGAAGGAGGGTTCTATGGCTACACCTTC. The encoded protein is CASSLGEGGFYGYTF.

The V and J genes are TRBV20-1 and TRBJ2-1; D is ambiguous. Per the germline V gene, CDR1 is DFQATT and CDR2 is SNEGSKA (reference sequence). Trimming pared 1 base from V and 7 bases from J, leaving 14 bases between. There are 14 residues in the CDR3. The CDR3 nucleotides are TGCAGTGCTAGAGCGGAGAAACCCAATAATGAGCAGTTCTTC. Translating it yields CSARAEKPNNEQFF.

The chain is built from TRBV12-3 or TRBV12-4 and TRBJ2-1, with D perhaps matching TRBD2 (6 bases). V lost 4 bases to trimming and J lost 3 bases, with 22 bases between them. The CDR3 has 18 amino acids. The CDR3 nucleotides read TGTGCCAGCAGTTCCCCCGGGGGTCAGGGAAAGGTCTACAATGAGCAGTTCTTC. It translates to CASSSPGGQGKVYNEQFF.

This clonotype was seen a handful of times. The rearrangement uses TRBV27 and TRBJ2-1; D unclear. Trimming took 5 bases from V and 5 from J, leaving 10 bases between them. Per the germline V gene, CDR1 is MNHEY and CDR2 is SMNVEV (reference sequence). This CDR3 is built from 13 residues. CDR3 amino acids: CASSRSRNNEQFF. In DNA, the CDR3 is TGTGCCAGCAGTCGATCAAGGAACAATGAGCAGTTCTTC.

To note about this clonotype: The junction shows a germline mismatch at one end, possibly a read error. The chain carries TRBV5-1 and TRBJ2-1; D perhaps matches TRBD2 (5 bases). The CDR3 length is 14 residues. From germline, CDR1 is SGHRS and CDR2 YFSETQ. The CDR3, as DNA: TGCACCAGCAGCTTGGAGGCCAGGATAAATGAGCAGTTCTTC. This sequence encodes CTSSLEARINEQFF.

This clonotype was seen repeatedly, ten times or more. The chain employs TRBV12-3 or TRBV12-4 and TRBJ2-7; D unclear. The CDR3 has 15 residues. V lost 3 bases and J lost 3, with 15 bases in between. In nucleotides, the CDR3 is TGTGCCAGCAGTTTTGGTATGGGGATTTACTACGAGCAGTACTTC. It specifies CASSFGMGIYYEQYF.

This clonotype showed up many times. The rearrangement joins TRBV6-5 to TRBJ2-5, with D perhaps TRBD2 (7 bases). Germline loops: CDR1 MNHEY, CDR2 SVGAGI. This CDR3 comprises 13 residues. The V gene lost 10 bases and the J gene lost 5 bases, with 17 bases spanning the gap. The CDR3: CATSRGARETQYF. The CDR3 DNA follows: TGTGCCACCTCCCGGGGGGCCAGGGAGACCCAGTACTTC.

This chain joins TRBV20-1 and TRBJ2-3, with a weak D call TRBD2 (5 bases). The CDR3 loop spans 16 amino acids. V was cut by 5 bases and J by 4 bases, with 22 bases left in between. Germline-derived CDR1 and CDR2 are DFQATT and SNEGSKA (reference sequence). CDR3 amino acids: CSAGLGWSPRADTQYF. DNA for the CDR3: TGCAGTGCTGGACTTGGGTGGAGCCCGAGGGCAGATACGCAGTATTTT.

This clonotype was seen a few times. V gene TRBV9 combines with J gene TRBJ1-2; 7 bases are a match to TRBD1. CDR3 length: 14 amino acids. Germline loops: CDR1 SGDLS, CDR2 YYNGEE. J was trimmed by 6 bases and V by 6 bases; bases with no gene match: 11. In DNA, the CDR3 is TGTGCCAGCACGGTTGGACAGGCCCCTGATGGCTACACCTTC. Its translation is CASTVGQAPDGYTF.

V is TRBV7-9 and J is TRBJ1-1; D is unresolved. The CDR3 sequence is 15 residues long. The V gene's germline CDR1 is SEHNR and CDR2 FQNEAQ (reference sequence). Between the trimmed V and J ends, which lost 5 bases and 1 base, there was a span of 14 bases. The CDR3 protein is CASSPRAGENTEAFF. For the CDR3, the DNA is TGTGCCAGCAGCCCCCGCGCCGGGGAGAACACTGAAGCTTTCTTT.

This clonotype is a singleton in its sample. The V gene is TRBV7-2, the J gene TRBJ1-1; D perhaps matches TRBD1 (5 bases). Deletions cut 1 base from V and 1 base from J, with 10 bases between. Germline lookup yields CDR1 SGHTA and CDR2 FQGNSA. The CDR3 is 15 amino acids. The CDR3 DNA reads TGTGCCAGCAGCTTAGTACCGGACAAGAACACTGAAGCTTTCTTT. This gives the protein CASSLVPDKNTEAFF.

This clonotype has a handful of counts. The chain employs TRBV20-1 and TRBJ1-6; D uncertain. The CDR3 loop spans 12 amino acids. CDR1 is DFQATT, CDR2 SNEGSKA, per germline (reference sequence). V gave up 3 bases and J gave up 7 bases, with 7 bases separating them. CDR3 DNA: TGCAGTGCTAGGGTCCGAAATTCACCCCTCCACTTT. Translation: CSARVRNSPLHF.